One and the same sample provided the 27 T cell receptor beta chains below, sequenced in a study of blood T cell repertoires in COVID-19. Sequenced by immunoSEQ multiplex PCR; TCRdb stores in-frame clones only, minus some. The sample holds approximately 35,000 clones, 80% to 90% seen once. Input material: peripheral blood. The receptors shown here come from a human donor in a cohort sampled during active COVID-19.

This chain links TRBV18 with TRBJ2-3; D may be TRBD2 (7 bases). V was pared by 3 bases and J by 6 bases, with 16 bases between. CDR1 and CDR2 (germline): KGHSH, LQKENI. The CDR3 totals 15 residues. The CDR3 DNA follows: TGTGCCAGCTCACCGGGCGGGGGCACATGGGATACGCAGTATTTT. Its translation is CASSPGGGTWDTQYF.

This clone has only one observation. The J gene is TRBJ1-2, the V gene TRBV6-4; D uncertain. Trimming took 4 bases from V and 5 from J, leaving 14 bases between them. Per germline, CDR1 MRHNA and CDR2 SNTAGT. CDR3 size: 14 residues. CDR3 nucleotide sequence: TGTGCCAGCAGTGGACCAGGTCAAGCTTATGGCTACACCTTC. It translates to CASSGPGQAYGYTF.

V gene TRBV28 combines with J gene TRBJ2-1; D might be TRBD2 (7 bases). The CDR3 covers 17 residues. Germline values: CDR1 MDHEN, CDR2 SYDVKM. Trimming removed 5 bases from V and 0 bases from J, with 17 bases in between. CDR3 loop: CASSGQWEGLSYNEQFF. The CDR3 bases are TGTGCCAGCAGTGGACAGTGGGAGGGTCTCTCCTACAATGAGCAGTTCTTC. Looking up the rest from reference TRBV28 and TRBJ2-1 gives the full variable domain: DVKVTQSSRYLVKRTGEKVFLECVQDMDHENMFWYRQDPGLGLRLIYFSYDVKMKEKGDIPEGYSVSREKKERFSLILESASTNQTSMYLCASSGQWEGLSYNEQFFGPGTRLTVL.

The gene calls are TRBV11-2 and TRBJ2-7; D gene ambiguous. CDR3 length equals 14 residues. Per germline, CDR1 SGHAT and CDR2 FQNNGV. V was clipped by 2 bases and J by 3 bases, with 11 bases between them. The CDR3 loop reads CASSLSPGIYEQYF. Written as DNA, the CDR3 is TGTGCCAGCAGCTTAAGTCCAGGCATCTACGAGCAGTACTTC.

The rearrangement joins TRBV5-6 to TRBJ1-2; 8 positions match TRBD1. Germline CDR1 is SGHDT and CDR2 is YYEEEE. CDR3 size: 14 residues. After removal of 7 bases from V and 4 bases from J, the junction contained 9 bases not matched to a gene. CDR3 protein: CASRRTGRGYGYTF. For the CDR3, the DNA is TGTGCCAGCCGGCGGACAGGGAGGGGCTATGGCTACACCTTC.

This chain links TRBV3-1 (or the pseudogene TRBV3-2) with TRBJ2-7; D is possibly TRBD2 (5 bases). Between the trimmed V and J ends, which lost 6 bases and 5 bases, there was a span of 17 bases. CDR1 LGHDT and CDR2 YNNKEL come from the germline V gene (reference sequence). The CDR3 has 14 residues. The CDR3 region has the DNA TGTGCCAGCAGTCGGGTCTCCCCCGGGAACGAGCAGTACTTC. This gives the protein CASSRVSPGNEQYF.

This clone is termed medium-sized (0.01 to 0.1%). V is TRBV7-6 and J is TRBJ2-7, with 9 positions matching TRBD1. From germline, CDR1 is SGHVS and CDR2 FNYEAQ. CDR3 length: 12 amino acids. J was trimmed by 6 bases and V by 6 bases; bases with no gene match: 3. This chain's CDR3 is CASSLDRGEQYF. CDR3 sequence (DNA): TGTGCCAGCAGTCTGGACAGGGGCGAGCAGTACTTC.

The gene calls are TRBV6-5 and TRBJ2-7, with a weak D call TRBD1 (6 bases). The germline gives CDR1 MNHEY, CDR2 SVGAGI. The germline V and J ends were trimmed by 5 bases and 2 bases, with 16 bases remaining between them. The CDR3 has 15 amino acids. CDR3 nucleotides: TGTGCCAGCAGTCCGCCGACAGGCATACCCTACGAGCAGTACTTC. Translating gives CASSPPTGIPYEQYF.

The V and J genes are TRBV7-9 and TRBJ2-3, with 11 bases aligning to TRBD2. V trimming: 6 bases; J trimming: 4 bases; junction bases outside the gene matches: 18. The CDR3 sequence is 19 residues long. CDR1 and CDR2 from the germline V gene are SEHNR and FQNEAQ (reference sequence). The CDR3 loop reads CASSPLVTGLAGLADTQYF. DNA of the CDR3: TGTGCCAGCAGTCCCCTCGTCACCGGACTAGCGGGTCTGGCAGATACGCAGTATTTT.

The CDR3 nucleotides are TGTGCCATCAGTGAGTCGGGCCGGGGGGGCCAAGAGACCCAGTACTTC. Encoded protein: CAISESGRGGQETQYF. The chain combines TRBV10-3 with TRBJ2-5; 8 bases agree with TRBD2. Germline V CDR1 and CDR2: ENHRY, SYGVKD. Trimming took 0 bases from V and 1 from J; bases not matched to a gene: 4. The CDR3 has 16 amino acids.

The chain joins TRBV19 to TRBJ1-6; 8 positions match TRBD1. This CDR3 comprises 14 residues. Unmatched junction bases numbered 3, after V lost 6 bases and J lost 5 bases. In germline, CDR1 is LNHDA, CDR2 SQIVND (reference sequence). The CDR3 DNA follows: TGTGCCAGTAGCGGACAGGGCGATAATTCACCCCTCCACTTT. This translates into CASSGQGDNSPLHF. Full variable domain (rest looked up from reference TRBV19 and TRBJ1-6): DGGITQSPKYLFRKEGQNVTLSCEQNLNHDAMYWYRQDPGQGLRLIYYSQIVNDFQKGDIAEGYSVSREKKESFPLTVTSAQKNPTAFYLCASSGQGDNSPLHFGNGTRLTVT.

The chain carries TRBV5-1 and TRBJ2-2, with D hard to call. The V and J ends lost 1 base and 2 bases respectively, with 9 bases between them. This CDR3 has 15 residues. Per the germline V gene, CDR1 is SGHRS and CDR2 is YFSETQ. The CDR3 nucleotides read TGCGCCAGCAGCTTGCGGCCAGGAAACACCGGGGAGCTGTTTTTT. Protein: CASSLRPGNTGELFF.

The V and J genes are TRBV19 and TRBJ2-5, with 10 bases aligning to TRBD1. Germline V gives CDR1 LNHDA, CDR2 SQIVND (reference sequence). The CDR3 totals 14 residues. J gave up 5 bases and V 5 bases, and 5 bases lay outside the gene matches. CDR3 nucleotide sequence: TGTGCCAGTAGTCCCAGACAGGGGGCGGAGACCCAGTACTTC. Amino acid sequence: CASSPRQGAETQYF.

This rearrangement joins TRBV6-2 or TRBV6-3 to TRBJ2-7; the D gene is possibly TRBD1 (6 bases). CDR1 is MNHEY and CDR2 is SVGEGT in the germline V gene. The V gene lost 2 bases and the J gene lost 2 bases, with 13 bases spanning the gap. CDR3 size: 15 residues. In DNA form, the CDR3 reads TGTGCCAGCAGTTACAGTCTGGGGGCGGCCTACGAGCAGTACTTC. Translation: CASSYSLGAAYEQYF.

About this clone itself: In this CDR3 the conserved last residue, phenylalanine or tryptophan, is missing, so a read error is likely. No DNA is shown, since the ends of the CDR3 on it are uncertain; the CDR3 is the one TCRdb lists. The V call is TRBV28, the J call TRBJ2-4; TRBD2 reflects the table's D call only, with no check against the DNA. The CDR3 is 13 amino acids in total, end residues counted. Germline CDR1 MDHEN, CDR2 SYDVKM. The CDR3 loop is CASSFRASGALFV.

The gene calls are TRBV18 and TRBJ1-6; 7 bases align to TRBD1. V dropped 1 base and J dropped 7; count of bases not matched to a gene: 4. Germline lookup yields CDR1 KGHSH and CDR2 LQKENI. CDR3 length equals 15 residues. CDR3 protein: CASSPQKGANSPLHF. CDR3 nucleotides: TGTGCCAGCTCACCACAGAAGGGGGCCAATTCACCCCTCCACTTT.

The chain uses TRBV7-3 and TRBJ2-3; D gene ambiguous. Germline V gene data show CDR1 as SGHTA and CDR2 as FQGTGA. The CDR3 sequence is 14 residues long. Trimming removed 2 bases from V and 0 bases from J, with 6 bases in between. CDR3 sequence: CASSLSRSTDTQYF. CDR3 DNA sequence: TGTGCCAGCAGCTTATCCAGAAGCACAGATACGCAGTATTTT.

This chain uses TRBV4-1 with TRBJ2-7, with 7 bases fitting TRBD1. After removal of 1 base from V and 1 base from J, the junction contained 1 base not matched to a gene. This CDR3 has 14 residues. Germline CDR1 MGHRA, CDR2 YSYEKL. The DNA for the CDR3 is TGCGCCAGCAGCCAAGGGGACAGATCCTACGAGCAGTACTTC. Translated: CASSQGDRSYEQYF.

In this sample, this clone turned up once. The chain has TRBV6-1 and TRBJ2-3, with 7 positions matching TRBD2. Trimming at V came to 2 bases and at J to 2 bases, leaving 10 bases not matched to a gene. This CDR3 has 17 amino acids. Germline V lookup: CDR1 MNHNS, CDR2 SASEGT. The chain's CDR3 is CASSERGWGGYTDTQYF. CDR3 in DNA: TGTGCCAGCAGTGAAAGAGGTTGGGGGGGGTACACAGATACGCAGTATTTT.

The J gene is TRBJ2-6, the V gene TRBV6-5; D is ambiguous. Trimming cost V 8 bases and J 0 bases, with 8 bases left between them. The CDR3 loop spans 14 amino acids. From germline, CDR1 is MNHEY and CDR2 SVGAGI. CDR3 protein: CASRRGSGANVLTF. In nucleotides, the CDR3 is TGTGCCAGCCGGCGAGGCTCTGGGGCCAACGTCCTGACTTTC.

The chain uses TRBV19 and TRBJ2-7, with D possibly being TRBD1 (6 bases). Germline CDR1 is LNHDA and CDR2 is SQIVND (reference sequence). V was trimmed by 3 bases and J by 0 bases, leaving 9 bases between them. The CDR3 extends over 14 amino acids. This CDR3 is CASSIGGYSYEQYF. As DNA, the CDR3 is TGTGCCAGTAGTATTGGGGGCTACTCCTACGAGCAGTACTTC. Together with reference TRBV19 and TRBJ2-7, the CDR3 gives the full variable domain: DGGITQSPKYLFRKEGQNVTLSCEQNLNHDAMYWYRQDPGQGLRLIYYSQIVNDFQKGDIAEGYSVSREKKESFPLTVTSAQKNPTAFYLCASSIGGYSYEQYFGPGTRLTVT.

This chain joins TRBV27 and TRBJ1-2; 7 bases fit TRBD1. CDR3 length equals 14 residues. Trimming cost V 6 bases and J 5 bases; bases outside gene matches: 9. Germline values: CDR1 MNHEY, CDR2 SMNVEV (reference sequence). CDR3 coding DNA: TGTGCCAGCAGCCGAAACAGGGGCGAATATGGCTACACCTTC. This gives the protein CASSRNRGEYGYTF.

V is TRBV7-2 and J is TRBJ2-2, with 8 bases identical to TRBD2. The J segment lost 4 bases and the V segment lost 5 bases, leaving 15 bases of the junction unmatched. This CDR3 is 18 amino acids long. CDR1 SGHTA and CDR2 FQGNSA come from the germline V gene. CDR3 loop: CASSRAWRGATGTGELFF. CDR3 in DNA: TGTGCCAGCAGCCGGGCGTGGCGGGGGGCGACGGGCACCGGGGAGCTGTTTTTT.

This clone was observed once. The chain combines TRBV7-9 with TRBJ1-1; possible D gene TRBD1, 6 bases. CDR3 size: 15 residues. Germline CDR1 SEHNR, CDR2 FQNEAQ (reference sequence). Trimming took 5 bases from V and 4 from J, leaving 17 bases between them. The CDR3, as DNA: TGTGCCAGCAGCCTGGTCCAGGGGAGTGTCACTGAAGCTTTCTTT. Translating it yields CASSLVQGSVTEAFF.

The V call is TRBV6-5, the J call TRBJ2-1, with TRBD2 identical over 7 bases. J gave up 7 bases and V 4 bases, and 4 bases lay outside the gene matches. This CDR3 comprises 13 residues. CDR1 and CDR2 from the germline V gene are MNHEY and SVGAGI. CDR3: CASSWGGRNEQFF. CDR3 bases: TGTGCCAGCAGTTGGGGGGGGAGAAATGAGCAGTTCTTC.

CDR3 residues: CATGRTHTAYEQYF. The CDR3 DNA follows: TGTGCCACCGGACGGACTCATACGGCCTACGAGCAGTACTTC. The rearrangement uses TRBV2 and TRBJ2-7, with D possibly matching TRBD2 (5 bases). The V end was cut by 10 bases, the J end by 2 bases, with 18 bases between. Germline V gene lookup returns CDR1 SNHLY and CDR2 FYNNEI. The CDR3 runs to 14 residues.

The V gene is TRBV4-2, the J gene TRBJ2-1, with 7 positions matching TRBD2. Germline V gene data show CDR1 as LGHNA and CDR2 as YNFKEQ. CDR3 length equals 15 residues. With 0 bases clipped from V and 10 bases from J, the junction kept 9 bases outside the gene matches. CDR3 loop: CASSQDDAKLAEQFF. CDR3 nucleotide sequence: TGTGCCAGCAGCCAAGACGACGCGAAACTAGCGGAGCAGTTCTTC.